This TCR beta chain was captured in a study of cytomegalovirus exposure and HLA in healthy donors. Broader study findings: It was confirmed in vitro that a few of the CMV-associated chains were specific for CMV antigens. The listing of 150 to 200 TCR beta chains classed them as cytomegalovirus-associated. HLA alleles showed associations with 15,000 to 20,000 TCR beta sequences in a later analysis, at a 0.05 false discovery rate.

Each donor was nominally healthy when sampled (though unrecorded immune exposures were likely). Amplification used 60 Vbeta primers and 13 Jbeta primers. The method was immunoSEQ multiplex PCR; TCRdb's version includes in-frame clones alone and lacks a portion of them. The record lists 77,000 or so clones, of which the ten most abundant hold about 4.6%. Of note for this clone: Its target is unknown.

What was sequenced was PBMCs. The clonotype originates from a man aged 25 to 40 in good health and CMV-seronegative.

CDR3 amino acids: CASSTWTGPYEQYF. The CDR3 DNA is TGTGCCAGTAGTACTTGGACAGGGCCCTACGAGCAGTACTTC. The chain employs TRBV19 and TRBJ2-7; 8 nucleotides match TRBD1. Trimming cost V 4 bases and J 2 bases; bases outside gene matches: 4. Germline V CDR1 and CDR2: LNHDA, SQIVND (reference sequence). This CDR3 is 14 amino acids long.